The clone carrying this T cell receptor (beta chain) has more than one count but fewer than ten. The data originate from a study of patients and donors after allogeneic stem cell transplantation. TCRdb processed the RT-PCR reads anew with MiXCR; each CDR3 protein has one entry. The sample records about a million distinct CDR3 sequences, under 20% being singletons. This CDR3 is built from 15 residues. From germline, CDR1 is DFQATT and CDR2 SNEGSKA (reference sequence). V lost 6 bases and J 7 bases, leaving 19 bases between the germline ends. Specimen: blood, either unsorted or a sorted T cell fraction (not recorded which). The J gene is TRBJ1-6, the V gene TRBV20-1; D not resolved. This clonotype was sampled from a human donor who was either an allogeneic HSCT recipient or a stem cell or donor lymphocyte infusion donor (not recorded which). It is not recorded whose cells these are; they may come from a transplant donor. The DNA for the CDR3 is TGCAGTGCCCCTGGGAAGGGAAGTTACAATTCACCCCTCCACTTT. Residues: CSAPGKGSYNSPLHF.